The rows below give T cell receptor beta chains drawn from one sample of a study of T cell changes during pregnancy in multiple sclerosis. Using immunoSEQ multiplex PCR, the repertoire was profiled, and TCRdb retains in-frame clones only, with some absent. The data show some 5,300 clones, with roughly 77% seen just once and approximately 15% held by the top ten. The sample was CD8+ T cells from peripheral blood mononuclear cells, taken in the second trimester of pregnancy. The receptors were gathered from a female donor in good health, enrolled as a control in a pregnancy study. The CDR3 runs from the conserved cysteine through the conserved F or W. A D gene is named only where the DNA matches it firmly. Expanded clones get a size class; other rows say once, few or many, or leave the size out.

V gene,clone size,J gene,D gene,CDR3 DNA,CDR3 protein
TRBV4-2,large,TRBJ2-5,TRBD2,TGTGCCAGCAGCCCAGGACTAGAGCAGACCCAGTACTTC,CASSPGLEQTQYF
TRBV5-1,.,TRBJ2-7,TRBD2,TGCGCCAGCAGTGGACTAGCGGGTGGGTACGAGCAGTACTTC,CASSGLAGGYEQYF
TRBV29-1,few,TRBJ2-1,TRBD2,TGCAGCGTTGCGGTAGCGGGTAGAACCTACAATGAGCAGTTCTTC,CSVAVAGRTYNEQFF
TRBV5-6,.,TRBJ2-3,TRBD1,TGTGCCAGCAGCTCGGACAGGGAAAGCACAGATACGCAGTATTTT,CASSSDRESTDTQYF
TRBV14,.,TRBJ2-7,.,TGTGCCAGCAGCCAAGTGGGGCTTTACGAGCAGTACTTC,CASSQVGLYEQYF
TRBV14,.,TRBJ2-2,.,TGTGCCAGCAGCCAACAACAAACGAACACCGGGGAGCTGTTTTTT,CASSQQQTNTGELFF
TRBV9,few,TRBJ2-7,.,TGTGCCAGCAGCGTAGATTCCGGGATTCAATACGAGCAGTACTTC,CASSVDSGIQYEQYF
TRBV6-4,.,TRBJ2-3,.,TGTGCCAGCAGTGACTCGCCTGACAAGCCTATGGATACGCAGTATTTT,CASSDSPDKPMDTQYF
TRBV6-6,.,TRBJ2-7,.,TGTGCCAGCAGAGTAAGCGACCCGCCGGTCGAGCAGTACTTC,CASRVSDPPVEQYF
TRBV7-9,.,TRBJ2-1,TRBD2,TGTGCCAGCAGCCCCCGACTAGCTGGGAATGAGCAGTTCTTC,CASSPRLAGNEQFF
TRBV19,.,TRBJ2-1,TRBD2,TGTGCCTCGGGGGGTGCCTACAATGAGCAGTTCTTC,CASGGAYNEQFF
TRBV5-6,.,TRBJ2-7,TRBD2,TGTGCCAGCAGCTCTCAATGGTTAGCGGGGGGGCCTTACGAGCAGTACTTC,CASSSQWLAGGPYEQYF
TRBV15,few,TRBJ1-1,TRBD1,TGTGCCACCAGCATCAATACAGGGGGCGCGTCCGAAGCTTTCTTT,CATSINTGGASEAFF
TRBV7-9,.,TRBJ1-1,.,TGTGCCAGCAGAATTGGCTCCAACACTGAAGCTTTCTTT,CASRIGSNTEAFF
TRBV2,.,TRBJ1-2,.,TGTGCCAGCAGTGACGTAGTTGAAGGGGGTGATTGCACCTTC,CASSDVVEGGDCTF
TRBV7-6,few,TRBJ1-4,.,TGTGCCAGCAGCCAAGGTCCCTTAGCCCCCACGGGTAGAACTAATGAAAAACTGTTTTTT,CASSQGPLAPTGRTNEKLFF
TRBV18,.,TRBJ2-3,TRBD2,TGTGCCAGCTCACTAAGCGGGAGAAGAGATACGCAGTATTTT,CASSLSGRRDTQYF
TRBV29-1,.,TRBJ2-7,TRBD1,TGCAACCCTTTCCGGGGACAGGGGACGCTACTATACGAGCAGTACTTC,CNPFRGQGTLLYEQYF
TRBV30,.,TRBJ2-3,.,TGTGCCTGGATGGGCAGAACCACGAGCACAGATACGCAGTATTTT,CAWMGRTTSTDTQYF
TRBV5-5,.,TRBJ1-1,.,TGTGCCAGCAGCCGCCTGGAGGGGTGGGCTGAAGCTTTCTTT,CASSRLEGWAEAFF
TRBV27,.,TRBJ1-5,.,TGTGCCAGCAGTTTAGGCGCAGGGCCCAATCAGCCCCAGCATTTT,CASSLGAGPNQPQHF
TRBV30,.,TRBJ1-1,.,TGTGCCTGGAGTCCCCCCAGAGGACAGAACACTGAAGCTTTCTTT,CAWSPPRGQNTEAFF
TRBV18,.,TRBJ2-1,.,TGTGCCAGCTCACCCTTGATCGCTCAGGCCAGCTCCTACAATGAGCAGTTCTTC,CASSPLIAQASSYNEQFF
TRBV13,.,TRBJ1-4,.,TGTGCCAGCAGCCGACAGTACAATAATGAAAAACTGTTTTTT,CASSRQYNNEKLFF
TRBV5-4,once,TRBJ2-1,.,TGTGCCAGCAGCGGCGGCCAGGGGAGCTCCTACAATGAGCAGTTCTTC,CASSGGQGSSYNEQFF
TRBV4-2,.,TRBJ1-1,.,TGTGCCAGCAGCCAATCCGGCCAGGCTGAAGCTTTCTTT,CASSQSGQAEAFF
TRBV27,.,TRBJ1-1,.,TGTGCCAGCAGTTTGGGGCGGAACACTGAAGCTTTCTTT,CASSLGRNTEAFF
TRBV29-1,.,TRBJ2-7,TRBD1,TGCAGCGTTGTCCCGGGACAGGTCGCCTACGAGCAGTACTTC,CSVVPGQVAYEQYF
TRBV7-9,.,TRBJ2-7,TRBD1,TGTGCCAGCAGCTCAGACAGGGGACCCCCCCTCTACGAGCAGTACTTC,CASSSDRGPPLYEQYF
TRBV19,.,TRBJ2-1,.,TGTGCCAGTAGTAACTATCTGAATGAGCAGTTCTTC,CASSNYLNEQFF
TRBV6-4,.,TRBJ2-2,TRBD1,TGTGCCAGCAGTGACGGGACAGGCCAGCCCGGGGAGCTGTTTTTT,CASSDGTGQPGELFF
TRBV6-1,.,TRBJ2-7,TRBD2,TGTGCCAGCAGTGGGACTAGCGGGAGCTCCTACGAGCAGTACTTC,CASSGTSGSSYEQYF
TRBV30,.,TRBJ2-1,.,TGTGCCTGGAGCGTGGGGGCCACGGGGCAGCAGTTCTTC,CAWSVGATGQQFF
TRBV6-4,.,TRBJ2-2,TRBD1,TGTGCCAGCAGTGACTCAGGGACAGGAACCACCGGGGAGCTGTTTTTT,CASSDSGTGTTGELFF
TRBV10-3,once,TRBJ2-3,TRBD2,TGTGCCATCACCCAAGTAGCGGGGGCTAGCACAGATACGCAGTATTTT,CAITQVAGASTDTQYF
TRBV5-4,.,TRBJ2-7,TRBD1,TGTGCCAGCAGCTATGAGGACAGGGCGTATGAGCAGTACTTC,CASSYEDRAYEQYF
TRBV6-5,.,TRBJ1-5,.,TGTGCCAGCAGTCTATGGAGCAATCAGCCCCAGCATTTT,CASSLWSNQPQHF
TRBV16,.,TRBJ2-3,.,TGTGCCAGCAGCCAATACACCCTCACAGATACGCAGTATTTT,CASSQYTLTDTQYF
TRBV2,.,TRBJ2-1,TRBD2,TGTGCCAACCGGGGGAGCGGGAGGGGGGCTGAGCAGTTCTTC,CANRGSGRGAEQFF
TRBV5-1,.,TRBJ2-3,TRBD1,TGCGCCAGCAGGGACAGGGAGGTAGATACGCAGTATTTT,CASRDREVDTQYF
TRBV12-5,few,TRBJ1-5,.,TGTGCTAGTGGTTTGTGGGGGGTGGGCAATCAGCCCCAGCATTTT,CASGLWGVGNQPQHF
TRBV4-2,few,TRBJ2-5,TRBD1,TGTGCCAGCAGCCCGGGACAGCCCCAAGAGACCCAGTACTTC,CASSPGQPQETQYF
TRBV9,.,TRBJ1-5,.,TGTGCCAGCAGCGTAGGGGGGCAGGCAAATCAGCCCCAGCATTTT,CASSVGGQANQPQHF
TRBV10-3,.,TRBJ1-4,.,TGTGCCATCAGAACAGGTTCTAATGAAAAACTGTTTTTT,CAIRTGSNEKLFF
TRBV11-2,.,TRBJ1-2,TRBD1,TGTGCCAGCAGAACCGGATCAGGGGGCTATGGCTACACCTTC,CASRTGSGGYGYTF
TRBV13,once,TRBJ2-7,.,TGTGCCAGCAGCTCACAGGGTGACGAGCAGTACTTC,CASSSQGDEQYF
TRBV7-6,.,TRBJ2-1,.,TGTGCCAGCAGCTTAGGCGCAGGGGCGTACAATGAGCAGTTCTTC,CASSLGAGAYNEQFF
TRBV11-2,.,TRBJ2-7,TRBD1,TGTGCCAGCAGCGTGCCGGGACAGGGGTTCTACGAGCAGTACTTC,CASSVPGQGFYEQYF
TRBV9,once,TRBJ1-2,.,TGTGCCAGCAGCGTACAGGGAAAACCTAACTATGGCTACACCTTC,CASSVQGKPNYGYTF